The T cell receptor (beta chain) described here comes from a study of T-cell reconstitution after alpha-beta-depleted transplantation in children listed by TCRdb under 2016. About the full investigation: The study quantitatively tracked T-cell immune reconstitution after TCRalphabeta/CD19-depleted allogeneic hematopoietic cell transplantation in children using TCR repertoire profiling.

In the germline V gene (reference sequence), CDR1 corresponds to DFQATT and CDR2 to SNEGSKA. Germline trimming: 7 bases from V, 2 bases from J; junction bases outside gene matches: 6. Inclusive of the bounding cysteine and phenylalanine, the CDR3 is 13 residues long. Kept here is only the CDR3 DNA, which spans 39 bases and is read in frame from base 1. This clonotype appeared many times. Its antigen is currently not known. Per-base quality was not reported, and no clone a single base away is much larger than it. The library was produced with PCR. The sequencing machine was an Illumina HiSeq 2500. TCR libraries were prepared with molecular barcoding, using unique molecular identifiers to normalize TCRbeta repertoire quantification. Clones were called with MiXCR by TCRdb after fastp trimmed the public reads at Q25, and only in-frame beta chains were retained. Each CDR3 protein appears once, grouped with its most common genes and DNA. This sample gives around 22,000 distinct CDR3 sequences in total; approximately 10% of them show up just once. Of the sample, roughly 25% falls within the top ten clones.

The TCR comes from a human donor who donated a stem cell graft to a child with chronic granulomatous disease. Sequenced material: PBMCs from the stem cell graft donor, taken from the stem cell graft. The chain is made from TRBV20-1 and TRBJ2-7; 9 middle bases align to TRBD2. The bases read TGCAGTGGAGTTAGCGGGAGCGCCTACGAGCAGTACTTC. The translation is CSGVSGSAYEQYF.